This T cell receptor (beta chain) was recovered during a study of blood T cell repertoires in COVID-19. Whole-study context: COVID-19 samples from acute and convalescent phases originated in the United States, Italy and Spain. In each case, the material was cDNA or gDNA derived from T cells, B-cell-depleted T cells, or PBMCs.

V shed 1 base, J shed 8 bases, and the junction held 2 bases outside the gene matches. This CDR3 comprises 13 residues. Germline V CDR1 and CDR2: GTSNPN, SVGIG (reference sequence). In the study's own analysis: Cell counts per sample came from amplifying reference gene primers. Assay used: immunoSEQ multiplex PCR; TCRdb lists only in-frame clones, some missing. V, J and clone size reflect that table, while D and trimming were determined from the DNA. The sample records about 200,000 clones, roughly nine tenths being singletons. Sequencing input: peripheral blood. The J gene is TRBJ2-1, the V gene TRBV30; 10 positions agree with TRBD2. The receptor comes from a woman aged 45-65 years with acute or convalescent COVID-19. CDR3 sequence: CAWSGLAGHEQFF. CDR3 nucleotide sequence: TGTGCCTGGAGTGGACTAGCGGGCCATGAGCAGTTCTTC.